Listed below are T cell receptor beta chains from one sample, sequenced in a study of identical twins. Each CDR3 protein gets one entry after TCRdb re-called the 5' RACE reads with MiXCR. The table has about 530,000 distinct CDR3 sequences, 20% to 25% seen once. These records were also assigned to another study, of yellow fever vaccine responses in identical twins.

The sequenced sample consisted of CD4+ T cells sorted from blood. The receptors derive from a woman younger than 35 in good health. Each CDR3 is given with its conserved first and last residue. Fields, in order: D gene, clone size, CDR3 length, J gene, V gene, CDR3 DNA, CDR3 protein. D genes are given only for firm matches. Expanded clones get a size class; other rows say once, few or many, or leave the size out.

. | few | 14 | TRBJ1-5 | TRBV25-1 | TGTGCCAGCAGTGAAAAAAGTGGGCATCAGCCCCAGCATTTT | CASSEKSGHQPQHF
. | few | 15 | TRBJ1-3 | TRBV12-3/TRBV12-4 | TGTGCCAGCAGTTTAAACGGGAACTCTGGAAACACCATATATTTT | CASSLNGNSGNTIYF
TRBD1 | . | 15 | TRBJ2-3 | TRBV7-2 | TGTGCCAGCAGCCCCACAGGGGCGAAACCAGATACGCAGTATTTT | CASSPTGAKPDTQYF
. | few | 16 | TRBJ1-5 | TRBV24-1 | TGTGCCACCAGTGGGGGTAAGGGGATTGGCAATCAGCCCCAGCATTTT | CATSGGKGIGNQPQHF
. | . | 13 | TRBJ2-7 | TRBV6-6 | TGTGCCAGCAGTTACCAGGGAACGTACGAGCAGTACTTC | CASSYQGTYEQYF
. | many | 14 | TRBJ1-6 | TRBV5-1 | TGCGCCAGCAGCTACTCAGGAAGTAATTCACCCCTCCACTTT | CASSYSGSNSPLHF
TRBD2 | . | 16 | TRBJ2-3 | TRBV10-3 | TGTGCCATCAGGGGAGCGGGGGGTCAAATCACAGATACGCAGTATTTT | CAIRGAGGQITDTQYF
. | . | 14 | TRBJ1-1 | TRBV12-3/TRBV12-4 | TGTGCCAGCAGTTTAGACAACCTGAACACTGAAGCTTTCTTT | CASSLDNLNTEAFF
. | . | 13 | TRBJ2-1 | TRBV12-3/TRBV12-4 | TGTGCCAGCAGCGCCATGGACGCTAATGAGCAGTTCTTC | CASSAMDANEQFF
. | . | 15 | TRBJ2-2 | TRBV29-1 | TGCAGCGTAATTTCGGAGGGCAAGGACACCGGGGAGCTGTTTTTT | CSVISEGKDTGELFF
. | few | 12 | TRBJ2-3 | TRBV12-3/TRBV12-4 | TGTGCCAGCACCCATAGCACAGATACGCAGTATTTT | CASTHSTDTQYF
TRBD2 | . | 12 | TRBJ2-7 | TRBV12-3/TRBV12-4 | TGTGCCAGCAGTTCTACTAGCGGAGGCTCAGACTTC | CASSSTSGGSDF
TRBD2 | few | 16 | TRBJ2-2 | TRBV6-5 | TGTGCCAGCAGTTATCTAGCGGGGGCGAACACCGGGGAGCTGTTTTTT | CASSYLAGANTGELFF
. | . | 16 | TRBJ2-5 | TRBV20-1 | TGCAGTGCTAGAAACCCAGGGCGGAGGCCCCAAGAGACCCAGTACTTC | CSARNPGRRPQETQYF
. | few | 15 | TRBJ1-1 | TRBV5-1 | TGCGCCAGCAGCTTGGAGGTCAGGATGAACACTGAAGCTTTCTTT | CASSLEVRMNTEAFF
TRBD1 | . | 14 | TRBJ2-1 | TRBV7-2 | TGTGCCAGCAGCCTCGGGACAGTCTACAATGAGCAGTTCTTC | CASSLGTVYNEQFF
. | . | 15 | TRBJ1-5 | TRBV12-3/TRBV12-4 | TGTGCCAGCAGGTTCGCGGAGATACTGAATCAGCCCCAGCATTTT | CASRFAEILNQPQHF
TRBD2 | few | 14 | TRBJ2-7 | TRBV6-1 | TGTGCCAGCAGCAAGGCTAGCGGGACCTACGAGCAGTACTTC | CASSKASGTYEQYF
TRBD2 | few | 16 | TRBJ2-3 | TRBV7-3 | TGTGCCAGCAGCAAACAACTAGCGGGAGTCGCAGATACGCAGTATTTT | CASSKQLAGVADTQYF
TRBD1 | . | 15 | TRBJ2-5 | TRBV2 | TGTGCCAGCACCACGGGGACAGGGGGTAGGGAGACCCAGTACTTC | CASTTGTGGRETQYF
. | . | 12 | TRBJ2-2 | TRBV12-3/TRBV12-4 | TGTGCCAGCAGTACGCAAGAGGGGGAGCTGTTTTTT | CASSTQEGELFF
. | . | 12 | TRBJ1-1 | TRBV20-1 | TGCAGTGCTATGGACGGTAACACTGAAGCTTTCTTT | CSAMDGNTEAFF
. | . | 14 | TRBJ1-1 | TRBV3-1 | TGTGCCAGCAGCCAGCCCGGGAGGAACACTGAAGCTTTCTTT | CASSQPGRNTEAFF
. | few | 14 | TRBJ2-5 | TRBV25-1 | TGTGCCAGCAGTGAATGGGGGGACACTTCGGCCCAGTACTTC | CASSEWGDTSAQYF